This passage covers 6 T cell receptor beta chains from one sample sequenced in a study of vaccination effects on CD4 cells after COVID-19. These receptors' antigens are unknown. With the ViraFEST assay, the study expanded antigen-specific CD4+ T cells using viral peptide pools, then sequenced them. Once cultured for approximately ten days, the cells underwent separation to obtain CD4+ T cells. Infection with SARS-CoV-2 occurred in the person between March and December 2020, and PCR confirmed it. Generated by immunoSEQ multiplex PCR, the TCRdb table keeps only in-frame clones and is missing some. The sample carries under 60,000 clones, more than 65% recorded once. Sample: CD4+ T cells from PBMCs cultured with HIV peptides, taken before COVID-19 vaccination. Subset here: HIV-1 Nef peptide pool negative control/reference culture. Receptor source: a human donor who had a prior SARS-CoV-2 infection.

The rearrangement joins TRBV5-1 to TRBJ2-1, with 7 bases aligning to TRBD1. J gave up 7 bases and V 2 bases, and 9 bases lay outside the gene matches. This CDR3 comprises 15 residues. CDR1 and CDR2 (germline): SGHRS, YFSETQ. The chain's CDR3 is CASSFRTGGVNEQFF. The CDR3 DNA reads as TGCGCCAGCAGCTTTAGGACAGGAGGTGTGAATGAGCAGTTCTTC.

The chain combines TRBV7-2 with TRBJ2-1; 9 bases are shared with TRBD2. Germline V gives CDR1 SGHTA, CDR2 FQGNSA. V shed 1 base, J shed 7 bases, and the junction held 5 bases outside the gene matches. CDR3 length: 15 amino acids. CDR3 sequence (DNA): TGTGCCAGCAGCTTAGTGGCTAGCGGGAATAATGAGCAGTTCTTC. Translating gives CASSLVASGNNEQFF.

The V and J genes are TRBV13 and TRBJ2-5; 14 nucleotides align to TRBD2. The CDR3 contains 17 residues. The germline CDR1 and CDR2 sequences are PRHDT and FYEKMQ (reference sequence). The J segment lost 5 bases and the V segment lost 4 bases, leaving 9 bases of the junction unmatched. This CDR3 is CASSSSRTSGGSETQYF. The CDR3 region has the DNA TGTGCCAGCAGCTCTTCCAGGACTAGCGGGGGGTCGGAGACCCAGTACTTC.

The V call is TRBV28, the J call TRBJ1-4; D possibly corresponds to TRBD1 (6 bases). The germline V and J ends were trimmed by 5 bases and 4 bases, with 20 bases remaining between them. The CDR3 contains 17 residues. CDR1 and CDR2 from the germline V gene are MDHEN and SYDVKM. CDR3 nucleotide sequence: TGTGCCAGCAGTCAGAATCTTTTCGGGGGCCTTAATGAAAAACTGTTTTTT. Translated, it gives CASSQNLFGGLNEKLFF.

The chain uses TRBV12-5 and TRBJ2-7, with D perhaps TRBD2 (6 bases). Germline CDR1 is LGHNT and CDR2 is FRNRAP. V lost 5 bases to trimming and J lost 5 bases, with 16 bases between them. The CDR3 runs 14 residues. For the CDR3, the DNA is TGTGCTAGTGGTCCACCGGGACTTTTCCACGAGCAGTACTTC. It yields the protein CASGPPGLFHEQYF. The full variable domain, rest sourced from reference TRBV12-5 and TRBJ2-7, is DARVTQTPRHKVTEMGQEVTMRCQPILGHNTVFWYRQTMMQGLELLAYFRNRAPLDDSGMPKDRFSAEMPDATLATLKIQPSEPRDSAVYFCASGPPGLFHEQYFGPGTRLTVT.

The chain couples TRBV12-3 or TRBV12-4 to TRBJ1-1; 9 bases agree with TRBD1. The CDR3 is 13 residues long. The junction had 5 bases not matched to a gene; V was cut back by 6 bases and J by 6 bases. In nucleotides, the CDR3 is TGTGCCAGCAGCAGGACAGGGGACTCTGAAGCTTTCTTT. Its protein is CASSRTGDSEAFF.